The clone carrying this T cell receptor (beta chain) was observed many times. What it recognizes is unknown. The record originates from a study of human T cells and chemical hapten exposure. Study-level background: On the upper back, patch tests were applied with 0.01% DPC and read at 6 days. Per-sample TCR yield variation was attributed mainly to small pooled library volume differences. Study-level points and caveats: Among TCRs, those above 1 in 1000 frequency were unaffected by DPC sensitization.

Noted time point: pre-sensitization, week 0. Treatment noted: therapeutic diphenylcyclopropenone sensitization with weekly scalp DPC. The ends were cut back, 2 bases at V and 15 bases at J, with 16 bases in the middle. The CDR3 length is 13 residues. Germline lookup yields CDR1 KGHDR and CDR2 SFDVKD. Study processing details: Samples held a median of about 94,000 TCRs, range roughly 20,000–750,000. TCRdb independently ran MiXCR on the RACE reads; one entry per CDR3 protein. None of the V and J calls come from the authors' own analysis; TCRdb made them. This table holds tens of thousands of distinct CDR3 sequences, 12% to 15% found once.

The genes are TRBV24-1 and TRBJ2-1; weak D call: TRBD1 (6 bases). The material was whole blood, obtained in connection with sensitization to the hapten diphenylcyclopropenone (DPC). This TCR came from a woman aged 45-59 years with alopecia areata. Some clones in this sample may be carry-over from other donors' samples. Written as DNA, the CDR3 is TGTGCCACCAGTGATTGGACGGGGACACAGGGGTTCTTC. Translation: CATSDWTGTQGFF.